The present T cell receptor (beta chain) was sequenced within a study of blood T cell repertoires in COVID-19. For the study at large: Spain, Italy and the United States supplied samples that represented acute and convalescent COVID-19. The analysed material was cDNA or gDNA that came from T cells, B-cell-depleted T cells, or PBMCs.

The data were produced by immunoSEQ multiplex PCR, yet TCRdb's version contains in-frame clones alone and is incomplete. The data show 150,000 to 200,000 clones, about 76% seen once. Seattle's cohort entered during active infection and was followed longitudinally. The CDR3 has 17 amino acids. V trimming: 5 bases; J trimming: 8 bases; junction bases outside the gene matches: 18. From germline, CDR1 is MNHNY and CDR2 SVGAGI (reference sequence). J is TRBJ1-2 and V is TRBV6-6, with 9 bases fitting TRBD1. The receptor comes from a middle-aged woman with COVID-19, enrolled during active disease. Sequenced material: peripheral blood. This CDR3 is CASSHIPKITGGVGYTF. CDR3 sequence (DNA): TGTGCCAGCAGTCATATTCCCAAAATTACAGGGGGCGTCGGCTACACCTTC.